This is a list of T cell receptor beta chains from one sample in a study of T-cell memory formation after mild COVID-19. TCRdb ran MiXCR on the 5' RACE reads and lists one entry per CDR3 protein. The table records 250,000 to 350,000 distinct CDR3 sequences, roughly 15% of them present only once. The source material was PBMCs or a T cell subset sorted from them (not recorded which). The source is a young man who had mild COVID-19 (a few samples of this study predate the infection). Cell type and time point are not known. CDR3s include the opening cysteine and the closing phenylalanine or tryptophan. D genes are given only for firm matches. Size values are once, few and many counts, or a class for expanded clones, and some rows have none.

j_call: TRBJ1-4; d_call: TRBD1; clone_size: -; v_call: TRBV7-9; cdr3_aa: CASSSGYRGLNEKLFF; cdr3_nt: TGTGCCAGCAGCTCCGGTTACAGGGGCCTTAATGAAAAACTGTTTTTT
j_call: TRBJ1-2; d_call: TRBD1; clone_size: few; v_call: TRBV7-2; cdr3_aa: CASSIGTGGWGYTF; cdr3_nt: TGTGCCAGCAGCATCGGGACAGGGGGCTGGGGCTACACCTTC
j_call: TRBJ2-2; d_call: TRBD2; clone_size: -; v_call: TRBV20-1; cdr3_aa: CSARDRGGGELFF; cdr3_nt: TGCAGTGCTAGAGATCGGGGGGGCGGGGAGCTGTTTTTT
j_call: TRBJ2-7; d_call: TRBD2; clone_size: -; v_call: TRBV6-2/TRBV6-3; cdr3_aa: CASSYPSTGGTYEQYF; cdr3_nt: TGTGCCAGCAGTTACCCCTCCACGGGGGGGACCTACGAGCAGTACTTC
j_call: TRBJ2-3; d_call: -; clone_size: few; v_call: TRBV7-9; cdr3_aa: CASSSSDSDTQYF; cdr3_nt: TGTGCCAGCAGCTCGTCAGATTCAGATACGCAGTATTTT
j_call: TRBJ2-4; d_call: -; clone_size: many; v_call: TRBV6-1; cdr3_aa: CASSEIQSNIQYF; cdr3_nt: TGTGCCAGCAGTGAAATCCAGTCAAACATTCAGTACTTC
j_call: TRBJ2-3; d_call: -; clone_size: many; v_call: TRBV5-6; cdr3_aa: CASSSWGTDTQYF; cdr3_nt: TGTGCCAGCAGCTCCTGGGGCACAGATACGCAGTATTTT
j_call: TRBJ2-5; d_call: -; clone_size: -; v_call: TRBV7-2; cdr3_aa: CATGPSQEETQYF; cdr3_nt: TGTGCCACCGGACCGTCACAGGAGGAGACCCAGTACTTC
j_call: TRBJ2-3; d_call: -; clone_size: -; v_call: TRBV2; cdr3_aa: CASTLGEDTQYF; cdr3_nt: TGTGCCAGCACTTTGGGGGAGGATACGCAGTATTTT
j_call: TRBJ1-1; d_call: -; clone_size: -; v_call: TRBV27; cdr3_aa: CASSSQLRSEAFF; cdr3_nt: TGTGCCAGCAGTTCCCAGCTAAGATCTGAAGCTTTCTTT
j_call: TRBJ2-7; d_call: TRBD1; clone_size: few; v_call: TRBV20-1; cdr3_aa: CSATWDRGASEQYF; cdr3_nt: TGCAGTGCTACTTGGGACAGGGGAGCCTCCGAGCAGTACTTC
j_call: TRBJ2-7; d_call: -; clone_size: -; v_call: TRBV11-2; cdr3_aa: CASSPLGAGEQYF; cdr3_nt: TGTGCCAGCAGCCCCTTGGGGGCGGGGGAGCAGTACTTC
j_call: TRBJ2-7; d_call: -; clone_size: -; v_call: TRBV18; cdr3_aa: CASSPGTLYGQYF; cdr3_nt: TGTGCCAGCTCACCAGGGACTTTGTATGGGCAGTACTTC
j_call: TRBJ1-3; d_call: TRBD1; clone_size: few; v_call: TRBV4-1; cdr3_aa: CASRNQGAYGNTIYF; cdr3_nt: TGCGCCAGCAGGAATCAGGGGGCATATGGAAACACCATATATTTT
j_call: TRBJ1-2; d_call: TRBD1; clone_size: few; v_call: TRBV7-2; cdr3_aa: CASSHRRAGGHYGYTF; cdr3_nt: TGTGCCAGCAGCCACCGCAGGGCAGGGGGCCACTATGGCTACACCTTC
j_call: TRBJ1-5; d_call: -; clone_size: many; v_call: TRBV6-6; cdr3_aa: CASSYRDSNQPQHF; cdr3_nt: TGTGCCAGCAGTTACCGCGATAGCAATCAGCCCCAGCATTTT
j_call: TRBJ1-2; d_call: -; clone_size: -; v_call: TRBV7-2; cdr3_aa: CASSLGRDDYYGYTF; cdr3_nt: TGTGCCAGCAGCTTGGGGCGGGACGACTACTATGGCTACACCTTC
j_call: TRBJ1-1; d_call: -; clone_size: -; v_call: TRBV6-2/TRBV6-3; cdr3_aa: CASSYLGQNTEAFF; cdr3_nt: TGTGCCAGCAGTTACTTGGGACAGAACACTGAAGCTTTCTTT
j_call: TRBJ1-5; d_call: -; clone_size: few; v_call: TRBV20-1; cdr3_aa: CSARRSLDQPQHF; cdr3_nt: TGCAGTGCTAGACGGTCCCTAGATCAGCCCCAGCATTTT
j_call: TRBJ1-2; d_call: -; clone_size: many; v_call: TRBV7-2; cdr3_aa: CASSAGWATDPHF; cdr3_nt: TGTGCCAGCAGCGCGGGGTGGGCCACAGACCCACACTTC
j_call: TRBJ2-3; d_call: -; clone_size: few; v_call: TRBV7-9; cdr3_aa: CASSAGTTDTQYF; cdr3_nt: TGTGCCAGCAGCGCGGGGACCACAGATACGCAGTATTTT
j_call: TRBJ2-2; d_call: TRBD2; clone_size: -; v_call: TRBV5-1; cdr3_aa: CASSQEAGLSTGELFF; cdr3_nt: TGCGCCAGCAGCCAGGAAGCGGGGTTAAGCACCGGGGAGCTGTTTTTT
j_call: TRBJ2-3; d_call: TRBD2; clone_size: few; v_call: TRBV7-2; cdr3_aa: CASSSVSSGGRTDTQYF; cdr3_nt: TGTGCCAGCAGCTCGGTTTCTAGCGGGGGGAGGACAGATACGCAGTATTTT
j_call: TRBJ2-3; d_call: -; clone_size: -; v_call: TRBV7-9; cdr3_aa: CASGSDTQYF; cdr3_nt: TGTGCCAGCGGGTCAGATACGCAGTATTTT
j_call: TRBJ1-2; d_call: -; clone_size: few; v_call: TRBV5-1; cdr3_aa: CASSSLPQGNDYGYTF; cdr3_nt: TGCGCCAGCAGCTCCCTTCCCCAGGGAAACGACTATGGCTACACCTTC
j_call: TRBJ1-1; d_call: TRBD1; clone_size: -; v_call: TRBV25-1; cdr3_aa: CASCLTGDTEAFF; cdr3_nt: TGTGCCAGCTGTTTAACAGGGGACACTGAAGCTTTCTTT
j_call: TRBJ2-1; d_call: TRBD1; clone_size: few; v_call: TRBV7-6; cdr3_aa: CASSGTGAMQFF; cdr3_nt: TGTGCCAGCAGTGGGACAGGAGCCATGCAGTTCTTC
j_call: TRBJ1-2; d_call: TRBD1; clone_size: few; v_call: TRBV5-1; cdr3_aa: CASSTTGTGGFYGYTF; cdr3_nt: TGCGCCAGCAGCACGACCGGGACAGGGGGCTTCTATGGCTACACCTTC
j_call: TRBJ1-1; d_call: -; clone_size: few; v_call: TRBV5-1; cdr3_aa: CASSLAGGGRAFF; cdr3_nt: TGCGCCAGCAGCTTGGCCGGAGGGGGGCGAGCTTTCTTT
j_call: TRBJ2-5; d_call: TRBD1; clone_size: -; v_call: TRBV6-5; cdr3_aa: CASSANRGRGETQYF; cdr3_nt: TGTGCCAGCAGTGCGAACAGGGGGCGAGGAGAGACCCAGTACTTC
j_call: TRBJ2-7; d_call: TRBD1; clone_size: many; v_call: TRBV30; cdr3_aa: CAWSAGQGTYEQYF; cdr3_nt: TGTGCCTGGAGTGCCGGACAGGGTACCTACGAGCAGTACTTC
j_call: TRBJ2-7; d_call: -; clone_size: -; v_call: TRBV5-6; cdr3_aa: CASSFRSYPYEQYF; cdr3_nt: TGTGCCAGCAGCTTTAGGAGTTATCCCTACGAGCAGTACTTC